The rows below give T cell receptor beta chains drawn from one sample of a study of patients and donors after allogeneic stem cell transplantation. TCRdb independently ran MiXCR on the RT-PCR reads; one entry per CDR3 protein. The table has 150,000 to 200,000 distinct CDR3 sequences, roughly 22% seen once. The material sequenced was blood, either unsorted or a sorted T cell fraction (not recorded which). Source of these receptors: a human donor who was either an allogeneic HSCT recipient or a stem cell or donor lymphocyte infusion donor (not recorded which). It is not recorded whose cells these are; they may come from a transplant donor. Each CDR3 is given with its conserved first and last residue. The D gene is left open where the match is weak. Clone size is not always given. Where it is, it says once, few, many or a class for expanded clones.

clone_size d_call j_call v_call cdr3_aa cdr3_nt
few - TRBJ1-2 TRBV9 CASSARELGGYTF TGTGCCAGCAGCGCCCGGGAGTTGGGTGGCTACACCTTC
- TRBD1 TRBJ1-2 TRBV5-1 CASSLHAGGANYGYTF TGCGCCAGCAGCCTTCACGCAGGGGGAGCTAACTATGGCTACACCTTC
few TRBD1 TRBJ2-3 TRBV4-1 CASSQAPTGTLTDTQYF TGCGCCAGCAGCCAAGCCCCGACAGGGACCCTCACAGATACGCAGTATTTT
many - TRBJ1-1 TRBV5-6 CASMVGDWPILNTEAFF TGTGCCAGCATGGTGGGGGATTGGCCTATCTTGAACACTGAAGCTTTCTTT
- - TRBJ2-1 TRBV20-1 CSATGPIFANEQFF TGCAGTGCTACGGGACCGATCTTCGCCAATGAGCAGTTCTTC
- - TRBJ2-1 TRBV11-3 CASSLDHMYNEQFF TGTGCCAGCAGCTTAGATCACATGTACAATGAGCAGTTCTTC
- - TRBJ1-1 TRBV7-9 CASSPGLHTEAFF TGTGCCAGCAGCCCGGGACTCCACACTGAAGCTTTCTTT
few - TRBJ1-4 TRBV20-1 CSASMGWYEKLFF TGCAGTGCTAGCATGGGATGGTATGAAAAACTGTTTTTT
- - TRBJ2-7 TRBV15 CATSRGRYSYEQYF TGTGCCACCAGCAGAGGCCGATACTCCTACGAGCAGTACTTC
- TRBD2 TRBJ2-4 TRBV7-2 CASSTEGLAGFLAKNIQYF TGTGCCAGCAGCACGGAGGGACTAGCGGGATTCTTAGCCAAAAACATTCAGTACTTC
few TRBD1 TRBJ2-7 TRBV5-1 CASSFYYSTGAEQYF TGCGCCAGCAGCTTTTACTATTCGACAGGGGCCGAGCAGTACTTC
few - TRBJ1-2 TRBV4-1 CASSQARSTYGYTF TGCGCCAGCAGCCAAGCCCGGAGCACGTATGGCTACACCTTC
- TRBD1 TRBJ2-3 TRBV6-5 CASSPQGARSDTQYF TGTGCCAGCAGTCCACAGGGGGCAAGATCAGATACGCAGTATTTT
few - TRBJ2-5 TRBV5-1 CASSMGPQETQYF TGCGCCAGCAGCATGGGACCCCAAGAGACCCAGTACTTC
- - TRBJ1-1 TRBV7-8 CASSLAPGAGTEAFF TGTGCCAGCAGCTTAGCGCCGGGGGCAGGCACTGAAGCTTTCTTT
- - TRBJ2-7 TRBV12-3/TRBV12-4 CASTFQSSGEQYF TGTGCCAGCACCTTCCAATCGTCTGGCGAGCAGTACTTC
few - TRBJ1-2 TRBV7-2 CATLQKPQGYGYGYTF TGTGCCACCCTCCAGAAGCCTCAGGGATATGGCTATGGCTACACCTTC